This entry describes one T cell receptor beta chain. The sample is drawn from a study of tumor T cells in aggressive B-cell lymphoma. Trimming stripped 4 bases from V and 6 bases from J, with 19 bases between. The germline V gene encodes CDR1 SNHLY and CDR2 FYNNEI. This CDR3 is built from 15 residues. The method was immunoSEQ multiplex PCR; TCRdb's version includes in-frame clones alone and lacks a portion of them. The sample records about 1,200 clones, about nine tenths being singletons. The receptor comes from an adult with diffuse large B cell lymphoma. The rearrangement joins TRBV2 to TRBJ2-7; D not resolved. The specimen sequenced was tumor tissue. This chain's CDR3 is CASSGPQVAPGEQYF. For the CDR3, the DNA is TGTGCCAGCAGTGGGCCGCAAGTGGCCCCGGGCGAGCAGTACTTC.